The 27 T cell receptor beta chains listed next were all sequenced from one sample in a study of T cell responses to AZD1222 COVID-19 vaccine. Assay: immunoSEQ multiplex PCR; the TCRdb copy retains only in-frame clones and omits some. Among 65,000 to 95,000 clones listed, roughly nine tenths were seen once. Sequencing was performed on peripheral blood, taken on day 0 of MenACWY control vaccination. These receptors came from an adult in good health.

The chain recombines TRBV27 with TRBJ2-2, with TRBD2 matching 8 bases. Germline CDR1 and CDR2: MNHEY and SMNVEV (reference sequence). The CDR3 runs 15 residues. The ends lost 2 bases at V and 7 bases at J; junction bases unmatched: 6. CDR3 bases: TGTGCCAGCAGTTTAAAGCGGGAGCGTATCGGGGAGCTGTTTTTT. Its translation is CASSLKRERIGELFF.

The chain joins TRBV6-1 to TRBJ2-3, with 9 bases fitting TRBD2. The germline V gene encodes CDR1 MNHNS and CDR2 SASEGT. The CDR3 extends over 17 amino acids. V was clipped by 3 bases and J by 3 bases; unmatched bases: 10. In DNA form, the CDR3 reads TGTGCCAGCAGTGAGCAGGACGGAGCGGGGGGAACAGATACGCAGTATTTT. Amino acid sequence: CASSEQDGAGGTDTQYF.

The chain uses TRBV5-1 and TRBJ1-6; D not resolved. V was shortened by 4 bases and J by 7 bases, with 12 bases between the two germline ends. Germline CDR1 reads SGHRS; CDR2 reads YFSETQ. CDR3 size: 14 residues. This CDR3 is CASSPPSPNSPLHF. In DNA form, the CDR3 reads TGCGCCAGCAGCCCGCCCAGTCCGAATTCACCCCTCCACTTT.

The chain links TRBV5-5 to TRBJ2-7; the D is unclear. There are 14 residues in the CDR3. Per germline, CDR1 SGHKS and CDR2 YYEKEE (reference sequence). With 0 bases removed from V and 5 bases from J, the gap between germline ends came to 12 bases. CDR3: CASSLAVPPHEQYF. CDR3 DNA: TGTGCCAGCAGCTTGGCAGTACCTCCTCACGAGCAGTACTTC.

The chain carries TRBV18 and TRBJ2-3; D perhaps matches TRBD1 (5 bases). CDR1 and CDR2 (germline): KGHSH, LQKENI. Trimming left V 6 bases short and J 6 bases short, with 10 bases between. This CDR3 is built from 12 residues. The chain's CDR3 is CASSRQIDTQYF. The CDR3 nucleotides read TGTGCCAGCTCGCGACAGATTGATACGCAGTATTTT.

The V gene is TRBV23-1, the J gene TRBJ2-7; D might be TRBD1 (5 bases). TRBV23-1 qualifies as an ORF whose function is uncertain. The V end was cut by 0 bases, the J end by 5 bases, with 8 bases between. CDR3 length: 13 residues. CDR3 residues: CASSQSVQDEQYF. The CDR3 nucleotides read TGCGCCAGCAGTCAATCGGTACAGGACGAGCAGTACTTC.

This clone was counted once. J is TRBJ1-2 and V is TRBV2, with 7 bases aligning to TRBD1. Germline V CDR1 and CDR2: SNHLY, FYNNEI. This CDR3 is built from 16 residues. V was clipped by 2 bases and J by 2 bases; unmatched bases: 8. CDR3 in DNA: TGTGCCAGCAGTGAACTCCCGGGACAGATGAACTATGGCTACACCTTC. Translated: CASSELPGQMNYGYTF.

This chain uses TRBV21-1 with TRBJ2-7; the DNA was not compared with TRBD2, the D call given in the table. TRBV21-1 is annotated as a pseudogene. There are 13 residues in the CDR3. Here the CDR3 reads CASSKRKRYEQYF. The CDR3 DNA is TGTGCCAGCAGCAAAAGGAAGCGGTACGAGCAGTACTTC.

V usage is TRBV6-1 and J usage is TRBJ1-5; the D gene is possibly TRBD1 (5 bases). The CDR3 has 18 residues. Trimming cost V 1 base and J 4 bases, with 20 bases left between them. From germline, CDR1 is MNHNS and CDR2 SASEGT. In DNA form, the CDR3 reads TGTGCCAGCAGTGAAGGCAGATATGGAGTACAGGTGAATCAGCCCCAGCATTTT. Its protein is CASSEGRYGVQVNQPQHF.

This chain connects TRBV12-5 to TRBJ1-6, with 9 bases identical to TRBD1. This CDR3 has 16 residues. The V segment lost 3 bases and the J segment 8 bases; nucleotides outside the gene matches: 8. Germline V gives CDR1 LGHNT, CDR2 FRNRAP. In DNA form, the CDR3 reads TGTGCTAGTGGTTTACCTTCTTGGGACAGGGATTCACCCCTCCACTTT. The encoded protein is CASGLPSWDRDSPLHF.

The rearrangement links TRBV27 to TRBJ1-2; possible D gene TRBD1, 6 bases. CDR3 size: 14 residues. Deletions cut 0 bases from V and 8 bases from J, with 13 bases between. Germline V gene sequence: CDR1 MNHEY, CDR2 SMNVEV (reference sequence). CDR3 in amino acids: CASSLSWGAEGYTF. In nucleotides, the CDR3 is TGTGCCAGCAGTTTATCGTGGGGGGCGGAGGGCTACACCTTC.

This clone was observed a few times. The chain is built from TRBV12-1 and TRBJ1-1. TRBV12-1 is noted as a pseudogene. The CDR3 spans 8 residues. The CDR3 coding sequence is TGTGCCAGCAGCCCGATAGATTTT. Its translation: CASSPIDF.

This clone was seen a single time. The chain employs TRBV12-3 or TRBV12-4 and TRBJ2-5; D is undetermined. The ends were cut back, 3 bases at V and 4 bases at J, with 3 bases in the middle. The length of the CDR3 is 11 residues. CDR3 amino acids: CASSFLETQYF. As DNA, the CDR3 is TGTGCCAGCAGTTTTTTAGAGACCCAGTACTTC.

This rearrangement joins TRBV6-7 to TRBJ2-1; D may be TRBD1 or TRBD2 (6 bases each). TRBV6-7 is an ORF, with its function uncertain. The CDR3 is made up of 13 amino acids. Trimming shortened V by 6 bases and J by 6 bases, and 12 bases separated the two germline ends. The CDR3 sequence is CASRNRDSNEQFF. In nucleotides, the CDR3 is TGTGCCAGCAGGAACAGGGACTCCAATGAGCAGTTCTTC.

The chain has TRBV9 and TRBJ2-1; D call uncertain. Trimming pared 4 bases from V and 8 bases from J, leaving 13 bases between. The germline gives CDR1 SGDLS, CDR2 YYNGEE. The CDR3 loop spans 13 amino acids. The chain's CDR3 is CASSTRPDDEQFF. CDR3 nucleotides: TGTGCCAGCAGCACCCGACCGGACGATGAGCAGTTCTTC.

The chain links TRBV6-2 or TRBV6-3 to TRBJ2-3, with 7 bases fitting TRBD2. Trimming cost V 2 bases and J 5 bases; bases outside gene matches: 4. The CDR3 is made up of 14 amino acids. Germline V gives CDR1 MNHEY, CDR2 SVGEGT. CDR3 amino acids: CASSYLAEQDTQYF. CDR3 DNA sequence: TGTGCCAGCAGTTACCTAGCGGAGCAAGATACGCAGTATTTT.

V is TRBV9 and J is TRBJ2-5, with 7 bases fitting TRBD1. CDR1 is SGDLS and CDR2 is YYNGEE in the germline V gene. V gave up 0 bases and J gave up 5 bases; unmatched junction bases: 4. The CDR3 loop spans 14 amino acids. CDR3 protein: CASSVATGRETQYF. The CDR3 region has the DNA TGTGCCAGCAGCGTAGCGACAGGGCGGGAGACCCAGTACTTC.

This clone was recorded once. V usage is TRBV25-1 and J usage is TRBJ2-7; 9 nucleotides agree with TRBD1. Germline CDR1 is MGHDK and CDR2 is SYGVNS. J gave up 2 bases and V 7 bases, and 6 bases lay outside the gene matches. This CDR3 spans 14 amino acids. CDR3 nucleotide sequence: TGTGCCAGCACCGGACAGGGGCAGACCTACGAGCAGTACTTC. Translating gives CASTGQGQTYEQYF.

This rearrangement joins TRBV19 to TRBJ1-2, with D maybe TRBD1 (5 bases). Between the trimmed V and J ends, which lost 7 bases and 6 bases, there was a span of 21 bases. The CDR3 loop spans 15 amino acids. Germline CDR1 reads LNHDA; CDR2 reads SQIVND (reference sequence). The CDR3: CASTTGTAPVNGYTF. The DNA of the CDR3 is TGTGCCAGTACAACCGGGACGGCCCCAGTAAATGGCTACACCTTC.

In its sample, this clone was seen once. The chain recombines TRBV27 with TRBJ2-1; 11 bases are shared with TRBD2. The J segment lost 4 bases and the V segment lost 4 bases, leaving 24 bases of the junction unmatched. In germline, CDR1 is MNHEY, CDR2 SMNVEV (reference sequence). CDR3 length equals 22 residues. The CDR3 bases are TGTGCCAGCAGTTCCCCCAAGTTCCCCCCCACTAGCGGGAGTATTCGGTACAATGAGCAGTTCTTC. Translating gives CASSSPKFPPTSGSIRYNEQFF.

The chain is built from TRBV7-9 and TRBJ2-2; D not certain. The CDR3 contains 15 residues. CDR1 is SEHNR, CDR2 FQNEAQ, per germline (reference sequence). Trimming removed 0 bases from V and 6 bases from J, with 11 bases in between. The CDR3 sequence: CASSLAPQVPGELFF. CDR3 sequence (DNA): TGTGCCAGCAGCTTAGCGCCGCAGGTTCCCGGGGAGCTGTTTTTT.

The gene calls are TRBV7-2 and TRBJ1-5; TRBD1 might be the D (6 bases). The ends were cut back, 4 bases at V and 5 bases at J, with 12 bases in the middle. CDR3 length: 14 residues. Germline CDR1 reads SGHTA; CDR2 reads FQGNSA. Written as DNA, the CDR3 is TGTGCCAGCAGCTCCTACCCAGGGGATCAGCCCCAGCATTTT. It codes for CASSSYPGDQPQHF.

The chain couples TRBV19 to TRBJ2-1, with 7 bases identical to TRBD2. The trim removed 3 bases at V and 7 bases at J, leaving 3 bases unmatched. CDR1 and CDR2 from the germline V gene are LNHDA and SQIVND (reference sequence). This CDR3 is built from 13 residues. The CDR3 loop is CASSIQGGNEQFF. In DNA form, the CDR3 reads TGTGCCAGTAGTATCCAGGGAGGGAATGAGCAGTTCTTC.

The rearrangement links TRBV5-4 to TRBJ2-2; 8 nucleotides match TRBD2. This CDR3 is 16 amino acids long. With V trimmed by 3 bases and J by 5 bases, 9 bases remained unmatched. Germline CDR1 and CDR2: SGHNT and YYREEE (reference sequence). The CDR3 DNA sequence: TGTGCCAGCAGCTCCCTTAGCGGGGTTCTAACCGGGGAGCTGTTTTTT. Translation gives CASSSLSGVLTGELFF.

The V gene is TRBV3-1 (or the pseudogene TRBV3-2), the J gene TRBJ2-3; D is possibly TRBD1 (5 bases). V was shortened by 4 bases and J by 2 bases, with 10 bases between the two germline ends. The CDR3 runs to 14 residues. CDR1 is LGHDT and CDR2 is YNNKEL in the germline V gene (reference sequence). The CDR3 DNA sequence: TGTGCCAGCAGCCCCCGTGGGGCCACAGATACGCAGTATTTT. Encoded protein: CASSPRGATDTQYF.

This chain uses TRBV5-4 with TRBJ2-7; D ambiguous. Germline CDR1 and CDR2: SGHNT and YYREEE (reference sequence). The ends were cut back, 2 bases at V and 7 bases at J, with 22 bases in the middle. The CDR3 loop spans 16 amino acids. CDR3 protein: CASSFFAGGQPWEQYF. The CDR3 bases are TGTGCCAGCAGCTTCTTTGCAGGCGGTCAACCCTGGGAGCAGTACTTC.

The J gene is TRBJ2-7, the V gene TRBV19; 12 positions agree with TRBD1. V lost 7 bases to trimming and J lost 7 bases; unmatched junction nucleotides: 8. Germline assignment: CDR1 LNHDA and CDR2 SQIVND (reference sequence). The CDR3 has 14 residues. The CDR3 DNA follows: TGTGCCAGTAAGGCCGGGACAGGGGGCGTTGAGCAGTACTTC. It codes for CASKAGTGGVEQYF. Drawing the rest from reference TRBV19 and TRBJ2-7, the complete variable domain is DGGITQSPKYLFRKEGQNVTLSCEQNLNHDAMYWYRQDPGQGLRLIYYSQIVNDFQKGDIAEGYSVSREKKESFPLTVTSAQKNPTAFYLCASKAGTGGVEQYFGPGTRLTVT.